This TCR beta chain came from a study of T-cell reconstitution after alpha-beta-depleted transplantation in children. This clonotype was seen more than once but under ten times. Its specificity is unknown. Whole-study findings and limits: Reportedly, alpha-beta T cells present about two months post-transplant originated from several hundred expanded clones of graft origin.

V gave up 4 bases and J gave up 8 bases, with 5 bases separating them. The CDR3 runs to 11 residues. Germline V lookup: CDR1 KGHDR, CDR2 SFDVKD. TCRbeta library preparation incorporated unique molecular identifiers. TCRdb re-called the PCR reads with MiXCR, one entry per CDR3 protein. Of a few hundred thousand distinct CDR3 sequences in the sample, approximately 12% were seen once. The clonotype comes from a male patient between 5 and 17 years old who had a stem cell transplant for acute myeloid leukemia, so the T cells may come from the graft donor. The material sequenced was PBMCs, mostly from graft donor cells, taken 360 days after TCRalphabeta/CD19-depleted stem cell transplant. This chain connects TRBV24-1 to TRBJ2-1; no definite D call. CDR3 nucleotides: TGTGCCACCAGTGAGATGGATGAGCAGTTCTTC. Translation: CATSEMDEQFF.